This T cell receptor beta chain was identified in a study of T cell repertoires in cytomegalovirus infection. Overall study context: Researchers turned to recently identified HLA-C-restricted CMV epitopes as well as well-studied HLA-B-restricted ones. General study points: Predominance within the ex vivo response was attributable to HLA-C-restricted CMV-specific TCR beta clonotypes.

Germline-derived CDR1 and CDR2 are SGHTA and FQGNSA. The CDR3 covers 17 residues. The V and J ends lost 1 base and 0 bases, in that order; junction bases with no gene match: 3. Comments on this clonotype: No antigen is known for it.

MiXCR was run by TCRdb on the reads, yielding one entry per CDR3 protein. The sample has approximately 1,000,000 distinct CDR3 sequences; approximately 31% are singletons. The sequences come from cultured CD8+ T cells from PBMCs, collected from culture after CMV antigen stimulation. This clonotype was sampled from a human donor in good health (CMV status not recorded). Some clones in this sample may be carry-over from other donors' samples. The V gene is TRBV7-2, the J gene TRBJ1-6; the match to TRBD1 covers 7 bases. The CDR3 sequence is CASSLVDRSSYNSPLHF. DNA for the CDR3: TGTGCCAGCAGCTTAGTGGACAGGAGCTCCTATAATTCACCCCTCCACTTT.